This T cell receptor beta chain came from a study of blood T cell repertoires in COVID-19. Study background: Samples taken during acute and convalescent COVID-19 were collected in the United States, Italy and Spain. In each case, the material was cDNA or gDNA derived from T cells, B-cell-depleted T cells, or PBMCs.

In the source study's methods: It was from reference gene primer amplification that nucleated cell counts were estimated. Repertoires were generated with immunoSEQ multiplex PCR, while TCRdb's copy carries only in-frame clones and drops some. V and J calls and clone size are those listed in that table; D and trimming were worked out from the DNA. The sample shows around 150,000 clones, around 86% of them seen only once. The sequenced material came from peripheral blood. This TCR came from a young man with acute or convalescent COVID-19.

The CDR3: CASSQEDRARDTIYF. The DNA for the CDR3 is TGTGCCAGCAGCCAAGAGGATCGGGCGAGGGACACCATATATTTT. This sequence joins TRBV3-1 (or the pseudogene TRBV3-2) and TRBJ1-3, with D unresolved. CDR3 length equals 15 residues. Germline assignment: CDR1 LGHDT and CDR2 YNNKEL (reference sequence). The V and J ends lost 0 bases and 8 bases respectively, with 14 bases between them.